One sample yielded the 7 T cell receptor beta chains listed below, sequenced in a study of regulatory T cells in long-lasting Graves disease. The time point denotes: newly diagnosed GD, antithyroid drugs for less than 3 months. Generation of the TCR library employed RNA extracted from PBMCs. With iRepertoire HTBI primers and Arm-PCR of CDR3 regions, TCR beta libraries were built. MiXCR, applied by TCRdb to the multiplex PCR reads, yields one record per CDR3 protein. The table includes about 620,000 distinct CDR3 sequences, 15% to 20% detected once. This same sample was also taken into another study, of T cells in Graves' hyperthyroidism and ophthalmopathy.

The sample in question was peripheral blood mononuclear cells (PBMCs), obtained at new diagnosis, from a patient treated with antithyroid drugs. Receptor source: a woman aged 25 to 39 with Graves disease.

This clonotype appeared many times. V gene TRBV6-2 or TRBV6-3 combines with J gene TRBJ2-7, with D perhaps given as TRBD1 or TRBD2 (5 bases each). The CDR3 loop spans 18 amino acids. Germline assignment: CDR1 MNHEY and CDR2 SVGEGT. Trimming stripped 6 bases from V and 2 bases from J, with 26 bases between. The CDR3 coding sequence is TGTGCCAGCAGCGCCGGGACCGTTCTCCCGGGTCCCGCCTACGAGCAGTACTTC. This translates into CASSAGTVLPGPAYEQYF.

The chain uses TRBV29-1 and TRBJ1-1, with D uncertain. V lost 5 bases and J 6 bases, leaving 7 bases between the germline ends. The germline gives CDR1 SQVTM, CDR2 ANQGSEA. The CDR3 runs to 10 residues. The CDR3 reads CSVSGSEAFF. CDR3 sequence (DNA): TGCAGCGTTTCGGGCTCTGAAGCTTTCTTT. The whole variable domain, remainder taken from reference TRBV29-1 and TRBJ1-1, is SAVISQKPSRDICQRGTSLTIQCQVDSQVTMMFWYRQQPGQSLTLIATANQGSEATYESGFVIDKFPISRPNLTFSTLTVSNMSPEDSSIYLCSVSGSEAFFGQGTRLTVV.

This clonotype was seen a few times. This chain uses TRBV28 with TRBJ1-2; TRBD1 aligns across 12 bases. Germline CDR1 MDHEN, CDR2 SYDVKM. With 4 bases clipped from V and 6 bases from J, the junction kept 12 bases outside the gene matches. This CDR3 comprises 17 residues. CDR3 in amino acids: CASSSTGTGGERNGYTF. Here the CDR3 DNA reads TGTGCCAGCAGTTCTACCGGGACAGGGGGCGAACGGAATGGCTACACCTTC.

This clonotype was detected many times. The CDR3 sequence: CASSEQNTEAFF. In DNA form, the CDR3 reads TGTGCCAGCAGTGAGCAGAACACTGAAGCTTTCTTT. The gene calls are TRBV2 and TRBJ1-1; D gene unclear. In germline, CDR1 is SNHLY, CDR2 FYNNEI. The germline V and J ends were trimmed by 3 bases and 1 base, with 3 bases remaining between them. This CDR3 is built from 12 residues. Drawing the rest from reference TRBV2 and TRBJ1-1, the complete variable domain is EPEVTQTPSHQVTQMGQEVILRCVPISNHLYFYWYRQILGQKVEFLVSFYNNEISEKSEIFDDQFSVERPDGSNFTLKIRSTKLEDSAMYFCASSEQNTEAFFGQGTRLTVV.

This clonotype turned up a few times. The chain recombines TRBV28 with TRBJ2-4; D is ambiguous. Trimming took off 4 bases at V and 7 bases at J, with 17 bases between the two ends. The CDR3 is made up of 15 amino acids. Looked up from germline, CDR1 is MDHEN and CDR2 is SYDVKM. The CDR3 sequence is CASSSPTRTGNIQYF. As DNA, the CDR3 is TGTGCCAGCAGTTCCCCGACCCGGACCGGGAACATTCAGTACTTC.

This clonotype occurred a few times. J is TRBJ2-5 and V is TRBV5-8, with D possibly TRBD1 on 5 matching bases. Trimming shortened V by 5 bases and J by 5 bases, and 13 bases separated the two germline ends. Germline CDR1 is SGHTS and CDR2 is YDEGEE. This CDR3 is built from 13 residues. The CDR3 sequence is CASSTLPGETQYF. The CDR3 region has the DNA TGTGCCAGCAGTACCCTGCCAGGGGAGACCCAGTACTTC.

This clonotype was seen many times. The rearrangement joins TRBV7-9 to TRBJ1-1, with D hard to call. Germline V gene sequence: CDR1 SEHNR, CDR2 FQNEAQ (reference sequence). There are 13 residues in the CDR3. V was clipped by 5 bases and J by 2 bases, with 9 bases between them. The CDR3 reads CASSTQSNTEAFF. CDR3 coding DNA: TGTGCCAGCAGCACACAATCCAACACTGAAGCTTTCTTT. Combining the CDR3 with reference TRBV7-9 and TRBJ1-1 gives the whole variable domain DTGVSQNPRHKITKRGQNVTFRCDPISEHNRLYWYRQTLGQGPEFLTYFQNEAQLEKSRLLSDRFSAERPKGSFSTLEIQRTEQGDSAMYLCASSTQSNTEAFFGQGTRLTVV.